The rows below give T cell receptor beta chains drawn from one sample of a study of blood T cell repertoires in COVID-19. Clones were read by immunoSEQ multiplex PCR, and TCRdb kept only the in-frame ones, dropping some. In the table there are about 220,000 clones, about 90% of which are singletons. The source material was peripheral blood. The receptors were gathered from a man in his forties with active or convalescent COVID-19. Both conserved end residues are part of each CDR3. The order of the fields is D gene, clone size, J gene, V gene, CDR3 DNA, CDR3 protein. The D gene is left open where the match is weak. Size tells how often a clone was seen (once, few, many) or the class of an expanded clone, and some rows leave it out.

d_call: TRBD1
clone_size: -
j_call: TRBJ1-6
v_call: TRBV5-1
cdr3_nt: TGCGCCAGCAGCTTCCGGACAGGCAATTCACCCCTCCACTTT
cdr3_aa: CASSFRTGNSPLHF

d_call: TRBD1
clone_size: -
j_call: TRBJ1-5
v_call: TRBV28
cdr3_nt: TGTGCCAGCAGTTCTCCAGGGGGCTGGGATCAGCCCCAGCATTTT
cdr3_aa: CASSSPGGWDQPQHF

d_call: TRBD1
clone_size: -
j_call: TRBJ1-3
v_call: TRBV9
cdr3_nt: TGTGCCAGCAGCGCCCAAAATCCGGGACAGGGAAAACAGGCTGGAAACACCATATATTTT
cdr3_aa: CASSAQNPGQGKQAGNTIYF

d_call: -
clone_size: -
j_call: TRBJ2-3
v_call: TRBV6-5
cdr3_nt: TGTGCCAGCAGTTTTGCCTCTAGTAATACGCAGTATTTT
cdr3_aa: CASSFASSNTQYF

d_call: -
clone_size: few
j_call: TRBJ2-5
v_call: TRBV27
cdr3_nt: TGTGCCAGCAGTCTACTAGGAGAGACCCAGTACTTC
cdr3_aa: CASSLLGETQYF

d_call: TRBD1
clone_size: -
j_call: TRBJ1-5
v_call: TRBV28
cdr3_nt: TGTGCCAGCAGTCCGTTGGACAGGGACAATCAGCCCCAGCATTTT
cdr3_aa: CASSPLDRDNQPQHF

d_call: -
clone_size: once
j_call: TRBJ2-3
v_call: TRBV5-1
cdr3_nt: TGCGCCAGCAGCTTGGCGACTACGAGCACAGATACGCAGTATTTT
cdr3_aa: CASSLATTSTDTQYF

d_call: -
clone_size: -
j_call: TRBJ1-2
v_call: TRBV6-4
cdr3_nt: TGTGCCAGCAGTGATACCGGGGGGGGCTACGGCTACACCTTC
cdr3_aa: CASSDTGGGYGYTF

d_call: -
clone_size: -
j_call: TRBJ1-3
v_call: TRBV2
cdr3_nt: TGTGCCAGCAACACGGGGAGGACCGACGAGGTTGCTGGAAACACCATATATTTT
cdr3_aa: CASNTGRTDEVAGNTIYF

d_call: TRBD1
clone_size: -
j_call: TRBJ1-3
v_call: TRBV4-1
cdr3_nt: TGCGCCAGCAGCCAAGGACCGGGACAGGGGGATTCTGGAAACACCATATATTTT
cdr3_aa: CASSQGPGQGDSGNTIYF

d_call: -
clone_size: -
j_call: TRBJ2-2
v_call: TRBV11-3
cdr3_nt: TGTGCCAGCAGCCCTATTGGAGCGGAGAACACCGGGGAGCTGTTTTTT
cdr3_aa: CASSPIGAENTGELFF

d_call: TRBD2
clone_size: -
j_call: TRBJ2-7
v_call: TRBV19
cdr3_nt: TGTGCCAGTAGTATAGGTGGCGGGACTACCTACGAGCAGTACTTC
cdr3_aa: CASSIGGGTTYEQYF

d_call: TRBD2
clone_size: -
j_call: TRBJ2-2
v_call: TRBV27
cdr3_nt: TGTGCCAGCAGTTCGAGCGGGAGGGCCCTATCGGGGACCGGGGAGCTGTTTTTT
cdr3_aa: CASSSSGRALSGTGELFF

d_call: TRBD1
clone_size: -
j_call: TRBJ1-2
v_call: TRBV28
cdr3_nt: TGTGCCAGCAGTTTAAGGGGACAGGGGGGCGGCTACACCTTC
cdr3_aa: CASSLRGQGGGYTF

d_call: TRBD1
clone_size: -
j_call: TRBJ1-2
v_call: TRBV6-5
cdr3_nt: TGTGCCAGCAGTTTCGCCCCGAACAGGGGGGACTATGGCTACACCTTC
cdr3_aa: CASSFAPNRGDYGYTF

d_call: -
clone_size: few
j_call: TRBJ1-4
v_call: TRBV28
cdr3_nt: TGTGCCAGCAGTCTAGGGGGGGGAAAGGAAAAACTGTTTTTT
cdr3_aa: CASSLGGGKEKLFF

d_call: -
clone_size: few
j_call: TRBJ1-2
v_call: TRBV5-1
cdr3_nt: TGCGACAGGATGCGGGGAGGACCTGATGGCTACACCTTC
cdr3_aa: CDRMRGGPDGYTF

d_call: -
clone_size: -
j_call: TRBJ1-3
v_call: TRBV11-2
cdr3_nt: TGTGCCAGCAGCTCCGCGACAGACTCTGGAAACACCATATATTTT
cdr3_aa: CASSSATDSGNTIYF

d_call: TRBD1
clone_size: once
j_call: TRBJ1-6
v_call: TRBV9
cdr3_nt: TGTGCCAGCAGCGAGCGGACAGGCGGTTCACCCCTCCACTTT
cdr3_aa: CASSERTGGSPLHF

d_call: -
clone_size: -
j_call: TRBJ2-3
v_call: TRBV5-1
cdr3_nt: TGCGCCAGCAGCTTGGCTGGGCCCTTGGCAGATACGCAGTATTTT
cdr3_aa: CASSLAGPLADTQYF

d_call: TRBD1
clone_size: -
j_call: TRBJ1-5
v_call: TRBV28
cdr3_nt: TGTGCCAGCAGTCCCTACGGACAGGGGGGTTACCAGCCCCAGCATTTT
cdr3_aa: CASSPYGQGGYQPQHF

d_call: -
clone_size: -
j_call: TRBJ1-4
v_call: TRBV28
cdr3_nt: TGTGCCAGCAGCTTACTCGGCCCAGGAGAAAAACTGTTTTTT
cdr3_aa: CASSLLGPGEKLFF

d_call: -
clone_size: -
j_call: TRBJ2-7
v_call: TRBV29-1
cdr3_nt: TGCAGCGTCCGGGACATCACCTACGAGCAGTACTTC
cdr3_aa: CSVRDITYEQYF

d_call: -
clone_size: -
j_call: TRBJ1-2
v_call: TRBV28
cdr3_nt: TGTGCCAGCAGCGATAAGTTTACAGGTTCAGGTGGCTACACCTTC
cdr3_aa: CASSDKFTGSGGYTF